This T cell receptor (beta chain) appears in the sequencing data of a study of blood T cell repertoires in COVID-19. The method was immunoSEQ multiplex PCR; TCRdb's version includes in-frame clones alone and lacks a portion of them. The sample holds 200,000 to 300,000 clones, around four fifths seen once. Per the germline V gene, CDR1 is SNHLY and CDR2 is FYNNEI. Trimming stripped 7 bases from V and 5 bases from J, with 15 bases between. The CDR3 consists of 13 residues. The sequenced sample was peripheral blood. The chain has TRBV2 and TRBJ2-7, with no clear D. The TCR originated in an older woman with active or convalescent COVID-19. CDR3 nucleotide sequence: TGTGCCAGCACCCGGGTTTCTCTGAACGAGCAGTACTTC. This encodes CASTRVSLNEQYF.